A selection of T cell receptor beta chains follows, all from one sample in a study of long-term antiretroviral therapy in people with HIV. Some clones are missing from TCRdb's copy, which holds only in-frame ones; the method was immunoSEQ multiplex PCR. The sample lists some 10,000 clones; about 88% were seen once. The specimen was unsorted PBMCs, collected approximately 7 years after starting antiretroviral therapy. The receptors were sampled from a man between 50 and 59 years old with HIV. Each CDR3 is given with its conserved first and last residue. Fields, in order: V gene, J gene, clone size, CDR3 protein. Clone sizes are given selectively: once, few, many, or a class where the clone is expanded.

TRBV5-5	TRBJ1-2	NA	CASSFQETGGLGYGYTF
TRBV15	TRBJ2-1	NA	CATSGGQGKDEQFF
TRBV5-6	TRBJ2-1	NA	CASRPDDRGLNEQFF
TRBV27	TRBJ2-3	few	CASSHPQTASDTQYF
TRBV19	TRBJ1-1	NA	CASSMLGNTEAFF
TRBV7-9	TRBJ2-1	NA	CASSLLDSDIYNEQFF
TRBV10-2	TRBJ1-1	few	CASSDLGGNTEAFF
TRBV4-1	TRBJ1-1	NA	CASSQGRLNTEAFF
TRBV4-2	TRBJ2-7	few	CASSHSLASYEQYF
TRBV9	TRBJ2-3	NA	CASTEGGPVGDTQYF
TRBV27	TRBJ2-3	NA	CASSLVGSTDTQYF
TRBV11-3	TRBJ2-3	NA	CASSPRDSFTDTQYF
TRBV25-1	TRBJ1-1	NA	CASSERGQATKMNTEAFF
TRBV11-2	TRBJ1-6	NA	CASSLDHRGQRNSPLHF
TRBV18	TRBJ1-5	NA	CASSPSGTGGFGNQPQHF
TRBV27	TRBJ1-1	NA	CASSLYENTEAFF
TRBV29-1	TRBJ1-3	NA	CSVEDGAGTGNTIYF
TRBV10-2	TRBJ2-3	NA	CASSESGVTDTQYF
TRBV6-1	TRBJ1-1	NA	CASSELTGDTNTEAFF